Following are 23 T cell receptor beta chains from one sample sequenced in a study of neurological immune-mediated disorders. TCRdb ran MiXCR on the 5' RACE reads and lists one entry per CDR3 protein. The data show about 60,000 distinct CDR3 sequences, with 9.7% seen just once and approximately 13% held by the top ten. Time point of the sample: longitudinal time-point 2. Sequenced input: PBMCs. Receptors originate from a man between 25 and 39 years old in good health.

This clonotype was seen ten or more times. This chain connects TRBV3-1 to TRBJ2-3, with 8 nucleotides matching TRBD2. CDR1 is LGHDT, CDR2 YNNKEL, per germline (reference sequence). V trimming: 0 bases; J trimming: 5 bases; junction bases outside the gene matches: 10. The CDR3 totals 17 residues. The CDR3 spells CASSQDSAGGGLDTQYF. CDR3 DNA: TGTGCCAGCAGCCAAGATTCCGCGGGAGGAGGTTTAGATACGCAGTATTTT.

This clonotype was observed many times. The gene calls are TRBV29-1 and TRBJ2-3; maybe TRBD1 (6 bases). Germline V gives CDR1 SQVTM, CDR2 ANQGSEA. The CDR3 loop spans 12 amino acids. The CDR3 loop reads CTTSKGDDTQYF. In DNA form, the CDR3 reads TGCACGACGTCTAAGGGGGACGATACGCAGTATTTT.

Concerning this clonotype itself: A much larger clone lies a single base off, so this may be a read error. J is TRBJ2-7 and V is TRBV5-1, with TRBD1 as a possible D gene (5 bases). Germline loops: CDR1 SGHRS, CDR2 YFSETQ. The CDR3 is made up of 12 amino acids. The V gene lost 9 bases and the J gene lost 2 bases, with 12 bases spanning the gap. CDR3 DNA sequence: TGCGCCATCAGGGCAGAGACCTACGAGCAGTACTTC. This gives the protein CAIRAETYEQYF.

This clonotype was detected only a few times. The chain has TRBV27 and TRBJ1-5; D is unclear. V shed 5 bases and J shed 0 bases, with 11 bases lying between them. The CDR3 consists of 15 residues. Germline V gene data show CDR1 as MNHEY and CDR2 as SMNVEV (reference sequence). The CDR3 loop is CASSHGRYSNQPQHF. The DNA for the CDR3 is TGTGCCAGCAGTCATGGACGGTATAGCAATCAGCCCCAGCATTTT.

The table lists this clonotype with many counts. The chain combines TRBV5-1 with TRBJ2-7; 14 bases map to TRBD2. The CDR3 runs to 17 residues. V dropped 4 bases and J dropped 4; count of bases not matched to a gene: 10. Germline loops: CDR1 SGHRS, CDR2 YFSETQ. The CDR3 region has the DNA TGCGCCAGCAGCGAGGGGGGACTAGCGGGAGAGGTGTACGAGCAGTACTTC. Protein product: CASSEGGLAGEVYEQYF. Variable domain in full (rest from reference TRBV5-1 and TRBJ2-7): KAGVTQTPRYLIKTRGQQVTLSCSPISGHRSVSWYQQTPGQGLQFLFEYFSETQRNKGNFPGRFSGRQFSNSRSEMNVSTLELGDSALYLCASSEGGLAGEVYEQYFGPGTRLTVT.

This clonotype was seen ten or more times. J is TRBJ1-1 and V is TRBV5-5, with 9 bases identical to TRBD1. CDR1 is SGHKS and CDR2 is YYEKEE in the germline V gene (reference sequence). After removal of 0 bases from V and 3 bases from J, the junction contained 9 bases not matched to a gene. The CDR3 length is 17 residues. The CDR3 DNA is TGTGCCAGCAGCTTGGTGTTTATGGGACAGGGCGACACTGAAGCTTTCTTT. Its protein is CASSLVFMGQGDTEAFF. Filled out from reference TRBV5-5 and TRBJ1-1, the complete variable domain reads DAGVTQSPTHLIKTRGQQVTLRCSPISGHKSVSWYQQVLGQGPQFIFQYYEKEERGRGNFPDRFSARQFPNYSSELNVNALLLGDSALYLCASSLVFMGQGDTEAFFGQGTRLTVV.

This clonotype was recorded many times. The rearrangement uses TRBV14 and TRBJ2-7, with 7 bases identical to TRBD1. J was trimmed by 3 bases and V by 2 bases; bases with no gene match: 10. Germline lookup yields CDR1 SGHDN and CDR2 FVKESK. The CDR3 is 16 amino acids. The CDR3 DNA follows: TGTGCCAGCAGCCAACGAGGGGAACAGGGGTTCTACGAGCAGTACTTC. Translation gives CASSQRGEQGFYEQYF.

This clonotype was counted ten times or more. The chain joins TRBV25-1 to TRBJ2-4; weak D call: TRBD1 (5 bases). Trimming stripped 5 bases from V and 7 bases from J, with 12 bases between. This CDR3 has 13 residues. Germline CDR1 and CDR2: MGHDK and SYGVNS. The CDR3 DNA reads as TGTGCCAGCAGTTCAGGGCCGCGGAACATTCAGTACTTC. Its translation is CASSSGPRNIQYF.

This clonotype has ten or more counts. V is TRBV12-3 or TRBV12-4 and J is TRBJ2-7; 12 nucleotides match TRBD2. V shed 6 bases, J shed 4 bases, and the junction held 4 bases outside the gene matches. This CDR3 has 14 amino acids. Written as DNA, the CDR3 is TGTGCCAGCAGCCAGACTAGCGGGAGTTACGAGCAGTACTTC. Amino acids: CASSQTSGSYEQYF.

This clonotype was recorded many times. The genes are TRBV6-4 and TRBJ2-3; 8 nucleotides match TRBD2. The CDR3 extends over 15 amino acids. Germline values: CDR1 MRHNA, CDR2 SNTAGT. V lost 0 bases and J lost 4; bases outside the gene matches: 3. The DNA of the CDR3 is TGTGCCAGCAGTGACTCTAGCGGGAAAGCAGATACGCAGTATTTT. Amino acid sequence: CASSDSSGKADTQYF.

In its sample, this clonotype was seen many times. The chain links TRBV4-2 to TRBJ1-5; D call uncertain. CDR1 and CDR2 (germline): LGHNA, YNFKEQ. Trimming took 0 bases from V and 7 from J, leaving 7 bases between them. The CDR3 loop spans 13 amino acids. CDR3 DNA: TGTGCCAGCAGCCAAGATCTAAGACAGCCCCAGCATTTT. Its translation is CASSQDLRQPQHF.

This clonotype has a handful of counts. The J gene is TRBJ1-6, the V gene TRBV7-2; 12 nucleotides align to TRBD1. The germline CDR1 and CDR2 sequences are SGHTA and FQGNSA. This CDR3 spans 17 amino acids. J gave up 10 bases and V 7 bases, and 14 bases lay outside the gene matches. This CDR3 is CASTNSGTGGAVSPLHF. The CDR3 DNA reads as TGTGCCAGCACCAATTCCGGGACAGGGGGCGCAGTATCACCCCTCCACTTT.

The chain uses TRBV14 and TRBJ2-7; D remains ambiguous. V lost 1 base and J 3 bases, leaving 10 bases between the germline ends. CDR3 length: 14 amino acids. Germline CDR1 and CDR2: SGHDN and FVKESK. CDR3 nucleotide sequence: TGTGCCAGCAGCCAAGGAGACCAAAGCTACGAGCAGTACTTC. This encodes CASSQGDQSYEQYF. Full variable domain (rest looked up from reference TRBV14 and TRBJ2-7): EAGVTQFPSHSVIEKGQTVTLRCDPISGHDNLYWYRRVMGKEIKFLLHFVKESKQDESGMPNNRFLAERTGGTYSTLKVQPAELEDSGVYFCASSQGDQSYEQYFGPGTRLTVT.

This clonotype showed up many times. The V gene is TRBV5-1, the J gene TRBJ2-7; no clear D. The CDR3 has 14 amino acids. Germline V gene data show CDR1 as SGHRS and CDR2 as YFSETQ. The ends were cut back, 0 bases at V and 2 bases at J, with 9 bases in the middle. Here the CDR3 DNA reads TGCGCCAGCAGCTTGGTCTATGGAACCTACGAGCAGTACTTC. This translates into CASSLVYGTYEQYF.

This clonotype was seen many times. The CDR3 nucleotides read TGTGCCAGCAGCCAAGGTCTCTACGAGCAGTACTTC. It translates to CASSQGLYEQYF. This sequence joins TRBV16 and TRBJ2-7; D uncertain. Germline CDR1 KGHSY, CDR2 FQNENV. Trimming cost V 2 bases and J 3 bases, with 5 bases left between them. The CDR3 covers 12 residues.

The table lists this clonotype with many counts. The chain combines TRBV30 with TRBJ1-3; D is unclear. The CDR3 runs to 12 residues. V lost 2 bases to trimming and J lost 4 bases, with 6 bases between them. CDR1 GTSNPN and CDR2 SVGIG come from the germline V gene (reference sequence). CDR3 amino acids: CAWSQKGNTIYF. The DNA of the CDR3 is TGTGCCTGGAGTCAGAAGGGAAACACCATATATTTT.

This clonotype has ten or more counts. The V gene is TRBV20-1, the J gene TRBJ2-3; D is unresolved. Trimming stripped 3 bases from V and 0 bases from J, with 10 bases between. Germline CDR1 is DFQATT and CDR2 is SNEGSKA (reference sequence). The CDR3 length is 14 residues. CDR3 protein: CSARDGSSTDTQYF. The CDR3 region has the DNA TGCAGTGCTAGGGACGGTTCTAGCACAGATACGCAGTATTTT.

About this clonotype itself: A read error may produce the germline difference seen at one junction end. This rearrangement joins TRBV10-3 to TRBJ1-5; D perhaps matches TRBD1 (5 bases). The CDR3 loop spans 15 amino acids. CDR1 ENHRY and CDR2 SYGVKD come from the germline V gene. The CDR3 reads CAISSGAGQHQTQHF. The CDR3 nucleotides read TGCGCCATCAGTAGTGGAGCAGGGCAGCACCAGACCCAGCATTTT.

The sample holds many counts of this clonotype. This rearrangement joins TRBV6-4 to TRBJ2-3; TRBD1 might be the D (5 bases). V was pared by 4 bases and J by 0 bases, with 5 bases between. There are 13 residues in the CDR3. Germline CDR1 reads MRHNA; CDR2 reads SNTAGT. The CDR3 bases are TGTGCCAGCAGTGGGGGCAGCACAGATACGCAGTATTTT. This encodes CASSGGSTDTQYF.

The V and J genes are TRBV20-1 and TRBJ2-7; 9 bases fit TRBD2. The J segment lost 11 bases and the V segment lost 5 bases, leaving 16 bases of the junction unmatched. The CDR3 covers 14 residues. Per the germline V gene, CDR1 is DFQATT and CDR2 is SNEGSKA (reference sequence). CDR3 in amino acids: CSAPVASGELSEYF. In DNA form, the CDR3 reads TGCAGTGCTCCCGTCGCTAGCGGGGAATTGTCGGAGTACTTC.

The sample holds many counts of this clonotype. The chain is built from TRBV28 and TRBJ2-7, with 11 nucleotides matching TRBD2. This CDR3 comprises 14 residues. Germline CDR1 MDHEN, CDR2 SYDVKM. The V segment lost 8 bases and the J segment 9 bases; nucleotides outside the gene matches: 12. CDR3 bases: TGTGCCAGCTCGTTAGCGGGAGGGCCGTATCGGCAGTACTTC. This codes for CASSLAGGPYRQYF.

At least ten counts were recorded for this clonotype. The chain links TRBV20-1 to TRBJ2-2, with D possibly TRBD1 on 6 matching bases. The ends were cut back, 0 bases at V and 8 bases at J, with 22 bases in the middle. Germline CDR1 DFQATT, CDR2 SNEGSKA (reference sequence). The CDR3 has 17 amino acids. CDR3 in DNA: TGCAGTGCTAGAGATCGGAAGAAGGGACAAACTCCAGGGGAGCTGTTTTTT. Protein: CSARDRKKGQTPGELFF.

This clonotype appeared many times. This chain links TRBV5-1 with TRBJ1-5, with TRBD1 as a possible D gene (5 bases). V lost 4 bases, J lost 7 bases, and 18 bases lay in between. Germline CDR1 is SGHRS and CDR2 is YFSETQ. The CDR3 spans 15 residues. CDR3 in DNA: TGCGCCAGCAGCCTAGGGGAAACGGGCGGCCAGCCCCAGCATTTT. Amino acid sequence: CASSLGETGGQPQHF.